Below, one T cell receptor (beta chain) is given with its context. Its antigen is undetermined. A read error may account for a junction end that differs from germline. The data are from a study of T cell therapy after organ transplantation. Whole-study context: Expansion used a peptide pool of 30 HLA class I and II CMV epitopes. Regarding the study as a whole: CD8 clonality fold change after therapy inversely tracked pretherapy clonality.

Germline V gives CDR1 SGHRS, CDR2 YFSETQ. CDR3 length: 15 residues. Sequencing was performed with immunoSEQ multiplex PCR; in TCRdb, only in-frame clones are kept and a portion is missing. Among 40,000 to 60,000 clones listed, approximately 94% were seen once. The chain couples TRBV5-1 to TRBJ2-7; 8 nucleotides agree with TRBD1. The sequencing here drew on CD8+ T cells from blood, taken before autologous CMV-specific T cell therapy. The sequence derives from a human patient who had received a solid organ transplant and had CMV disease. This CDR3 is CASRVGQATSHEQYF. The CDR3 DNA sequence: TGCGCCAGCAGAGTGGGACAGGCCACCTCCCACGAGCAGTACTTC.